Each of the 24 T cell receptor beta chains below was sequenced from the same sample in a study of molecular identifiers for immune sequencing clone quantification (dated by TCRdb to the late 2010s). Receptors were amplified or captured by PCR. Sequenced on an Illumina HiSeq 4000. The raw public reads went through TCRdb reprocessing: fastp at Q25, MiXCR clone calling, in-frame beta chains kept. Entries are consolidated by CDR3 protein sequence, retaining the most common genes and DNA. The sample records approximately 500,000 distinct CDR3 sequences, about a fifth of which are singletons. Of the sample, around 0.86% falls within the top ten clones. Material: naive CD8+ T cells from blood, with Jurkat cell RNA spiked in. This specimen's cell subset or site label, per the study, means: FACS-sorted CD8+CD4-CCR7+CD45RA+ naive T cells. All receptors derive from a human donor in good health. Some libraries in this study had Jurkat cell RNA spiked in.

This clonotype was seen ten or more times. V and J are TRBV6-5 and TRBJ2-7, with D tentatively TRBD1 (7 bases). Germline-derived CDR1 and CDR2 are MNHEY and SVGAGI. The ends were cut back, 3 bases at V and 6 bases at J, with 15 bases in the middle. The CDR3 is 14 amino acids. The CDR3, as DNA: TGTGCCAGCAGTTATATCGGCAGGGGGGTCGAGCAGTACTTC. The encoded protein is CASSYIGRGVEQYF.

This clonotype showed up many times. This chain joins TRBV6-2 or TRBV6-3 and TRBJ1-1; D is ambiguous. From germline, CDR1 is MNHEY and CDR2 SVGEGT. V gave up 2 bases and J gave up 4 bases, with 11 bases separating them. The CDR3 totals 14 residues. Here the CDR3 reads CASSYVSRGTEAFF. The CDR3 DNA reads as TGTGCCAGCAGTTACGTCAGCCGAGGCACTGAAGCTTTCTTT.

V gene TRBV4-3 combines with J gene TRBJ1-5, with unresolved D. Trimming cost V 0 bases and J 0 bases, with 9 bases left between them. CDR1 and CDR2 from the germline V gene are LGHNA and YSLEER. The CDR3 has 16 residues. CDR3 DNA sequence: TGCGCCAGCAGCCAAGAAGCGGGTATTAGCAATCAGCCCCAGCATTTT. Protein product: CASSQEAGISNQPQHF.

The rearrangement uses TRBV27 and TRBJ1-3, with D maybe TRBD1 (5 bases). V was pared by 2 bases and J by 0 bases, with 8 bases between. Germline V gives CDR1 MNHEY, CDR2 SMNVEV (reference sequence). CDR3 length: 15 amino acids. CDR3 nucleotide sequence: TGTGCCAGCAGTTTAGGGGCGAACTCTGGAAACACCATATATTTT. It is translated as CASSLGANSGNTIYF.

V and J are TRBV27 and TRBJ1-3; TRBD1 aligns across 10 bases. Trimming cost V 3 bases and J 6 bases; bases outside gene matches: 5. Germline CDR1 MNHEY, CDR2 SMNVEV (reference sequence). CDR3 size: 15 residues. The CDR3: CASSLGTGEANTIYF. The CDR3 DNA reads TGTGCCAGCAGTTTGGGGACAGGGGAGGCAAACACCATATATTTT.

Of note for this clonotype: Since no conserved phenylalanine or tryptophan closes the CDR3, a read error is the likely cause. The chain recombines TRBV7-8 with TRBJ2-7; 8 nucleotides line up with TRBD1. Germline loops: CDR1 SGHVS, CDR2 FQNEAQ. Trimming cost V 1 base and J 2 bases; bases outside gene matches: 4. The CDR3 is made up of 15 amino acids. The CDR3: CASSLGGTGTYEQYL. The CDR3 bases are TGTGCCAGCAGCTTAGGTGGGACAGGAACCTACGAGCAGTACCTC.

This clonotype has more than one count but fewer than ten. This chain uses TRBV29-1 with TRBJ2-5; D is possibly TRBD1 (5 bases). Germline-derived CDR1 and CDR2 are SQVTM and ANQGSEA. The V gene lost 4 bases and the J gene lost 10 bases, with 13 bases spanning the gap. The CDR3 spans 11 residues. The CDR3 here is CSVVFPQGQYF. The CDR3 nucleotides read TGCAGCGTTGTATTCCCGCAGGGCCAGTACTTC.

The chain has TRBV30 and TRBJ2-1; TRBD2 agrees at 9 bases. Per the germline V gene, CDR1 is GTSNPN and CDR2 is SVGIG (reference sequence). This CDR3 has 15 amino acids. J gave up 9 bases and V 0 bases, and 9 bases lay outside the gene matches. The CDR3 loop reads CAWSVGAGGPSEQFF. CDR3 bases: TGTGCCTGGAGTGTAGGCGCGGGAGGGCCGAGTGAGCAGTTCTTC. Supplemented by reference TRBV30 and TRBJ2-1, the full variable domain reads SQTIHQWPATLVQPVGSPLSLECTVEGTSNPNLYWYRQAAGRGLQLLFYSVGIGQISSEVPQNLSASRPQDRQFILSSKKLLLSDSGFYLCAWSVGAGGPSEQFFGPGTRLTVL.

This clonotype was detected ten times or more. An end of the junction differs from the germline gene, which may be a read error. This chain joins TRBV7-7 and TRBJ2-5; maybe TRBD1 (6 bases). The length of the CDR3 is 14 residues. Germline CDR1 is SSHAT and CDR2 is FNYEAQ (reference sequence). CDR3 sequence reads: CASSLAQGQETQYF. Written as DNA, the CDR3 is TGTGCTAGCAGCTTAGCACAGGGCCAAGAGACCCAGTACTTC. Full variable domain (rest looked up from reference TRBV7-7 and TRBJ2-5): GAGVSQSPRYKVTKRGQDVTLRCDPISSHATLYWYQQALGQGPEFLTYFNYEAQPDKSGLPSDRFSAERPEGSISTLTIQRTEQRDSAMYRCASSLAQGQETQYFGPGTRLLVL.

This clonotype was counted many times. The chain joins TRBV4-1 to TRBJ1-4; D gene unclear. In germline, CDR1 is MGHRA, CDR2 YSYEKL. This CDR3 is built from 14 residues. V lost 4 bases and J 6 bases, leaving 12 bases between the germline ends. CDR3 sequence reads: CASSRLKADEKLFF. The CDR3 DNA reads TGCGCCAGCAGCCGCCTGAAGGCGGATGAAAAACTGTTTTTT.

J is TRBJ2-5 and V is TRBV4-3, with 9 nucleotides matching TRBD1. Germline loops: CDR1 LGHNA, CDR2 YSLEER. This CDR3 has 15 residues. J was trimmed by 0 bases and V by 3 bases; bases with no gene match: 2. CDR3 residues: CASSHGTGYQETQYF. The DNA for the CDR3 is TGCGCCAGCAGCCATGGGACAGGGTACCAAGAGACCCAGTACTTC.

This clonotype was detected only a few times. This chain joins TRBV7-9 and TRBJ2-1; TRBD2 aligns across 13 bases. This CDR3 comprises 16 residues. With 8 bases clipped from V and 5 bases from J, the junction kept 9 bases outside the gene matches. Germline assignment: CDR1 SEHNR and CDR2 FQNEAQ (reference sequence). The CDR3 sequence: CASRTSGSRGDNEQFF. The CDR3 DNA is TGTGCCAGCCGGACTAGCGGGAGTCGGGGTGACAATGAGCAGTTCTTC.

The table lists this clonotype with many counts. This chain uses TRBV13 with TRBJ2-5; 9 bases agree with TRBD1. The CDR3 has 14 amino acids. Looked up from germline, CDR1 is PRHDT and CDR2 is FYEKMQ (reference sequence). V lost 3 bases, J lost 6 bases, and 5 bases stayed unmatched. Written as DNA, the CDR3 is TGTGCCAGCAGCTTCCGGACAGGGGCACAGACCCAGTACTTC. It is translated as CASSFRTGAQTQYF.

At least ten counts were recorded for this clonotype. J is TRBJ2-6 and V is TRBV6-2 or TRBV6-3, with D possibly TRBD2 on 5 matching bases. The CDR3 is 18 residues long. Germline V lookup: CDR1 MNHEY, CDR2 SVGEGT. The V and J ends lost 1 base and 2 bases respectively, with 15 bases between them. In DNA form, the CDR3 reads TGTGCCAGCAGTTACTTGAGAGAGGGAGTCGCTGGGGCCAACGTCCTGACTTTC. It encodes CASSYLREGVAGANVLTF.

This clonotype was counted a few times. This likely comes from a read error, as the CDR3 has no conserved phenylalanine or tryptophan at its end. This chain joins TRBV15 and TRBJ2-7; 9 nucleotides line up with TRBD1. Trimming at V came to 4 bases and at J to 6 bases, leaving 7 bases not matched to a gene. CDR1 and CDR2 from the germline V gene are LNHNV and YYDKDF (reference sequence). The CDR3 has 14 residues. The CDR3 spells CATSTPGQGFEQYL. As DNA, the CDR3 is TGTGCCACCAGCACACCGGGACAGGGCTTCGAGCAGTACCTC.

The sample holds many counts of this clonotype. This chain connects TRBV6-5 to TRBJ2-1, with 12 bases identical to TRBD1. The trim removed 5 bases at V and 8 bases at J, leaving 7 bases unmatched. The CDR3 contains 15 residues. Germline V gene data show CDR1 as MNHEY and CDR2 as SVGAGI. In DNA form, the CDR3 reads TGTGCCAGCAGTCAGGGACAGGGGGCCTCTGATGAGCAGTTCTTC. It encodes CASSQGQGASDEQFF.

The chain joins TRBV27 to TRBJ1-6; D might be TRBD1 (6 bases). V was clipped by 3 bases and J by 6 bases, with 18 bases between them. Germline CDR1 is MNHEY and CDR2 is SMNVEV (reference sequence). This CDR3 is 17 amino acids long. Here the CDR3 reads CASSLIVAGAINSPLHF. For the CDR3, the DNA is TGTGCCAGCAGTTTGATCGTTGCAGGGGCTATTAATTCACCCCTCCACTTT.

This clonotype was seen only a few times. The chain couples TRBV9 to TRBJ2-5, with 7 bases that match TRBD2. With 3 bases clipped from V and 4 bases from J, the junction kept 12 bases outside the gene matches. Germline loops: CDR1 SGDLS, CDR2 YYNGEE. The CDR3 totals 16 residues. CDR3 sequence reads: CASSEGGVGSGETQYF. The CDR3, as DNA: TGTGCCAGCAGCGAGGGAGGGGTAGGGAGTGGAGAGACCCAGTACTTC.

This clonotype has ten or more counts. The genes are TRBV2 and TRBJ2-3; D possibly corresponds to TRBD1 (6 bases). This CDR3 comprises 13 residues. CDR1 is SNHLY, CDR2 FYNNEI, per germline. Trimming removed 10 bases from V and 4 bases from J, with 15 bases in between. CDR3 sequence (DNA): TGTGCCAACGCGAGACAGGCGGCAGATACGCAGTATTTT. It translates to CANARQAADTQYF.

V and J are TRBV20-1 and TRBJ1-1, with D possibly matching TRBD1 (5 bases). Trimming stripped 0 bases from V and 5 bases from J, with 22 bases between. CDR1 is DFQATT and CDR2 is SNEGSKA in the germline V gene (reference sequence). There are 17 residues in the CDR3. The CDR3 spells CSARDSDSIREMTEAFF. The CDR3, as DNA: TGCAGTGCTAGAGACTCTGACAGTATTAGGGAGATGACTGAAGCTTTCTTT.

V usage is TRBV20-1 and J usage is TRBJ1-1, with TRBD1 matching 10 bases. CDR3 length: 14 residues. V was pared by 2 bases and J by 6 bases, with 6 bases of the junction left unmatched. Looked up from germline, CDR1 is DFQATT and CDR2 is SNEGSKA (reference sequence). The CDR3 DNA follows: TGCAGTGCTAGATTACCGGGACAGGGGCCTGAAGCTTTCTTT. Its translation is CSARLPGQGPEAFF.

This clonotype was observed a few times. The chain uses TRBV5-1 and TRBJ2-1, with 9 bases identical to TRBD1. V trimming: 4 bases; J trimming: 8 bases; junction bases outside the gene matches: 7. The CDR3 extends over 14 amino acids. CDR1 and CDR2 (germline): SGHRS, YFSETQ. The CDR3, as DNA: TGCGCCAGCAGCCGCTTAACAGGGGGCGATGAGCAGTTCTTC. Its translation: CASSRLTGGDEQFF.

This clonotype has a count of ten or more. The V and J genes are TRBV5-4 and TRBJ1-4; D is undetermined. Germline CDR1 reads SGHNT; CDR2 reads YYREEE (reference sequence). The CDR3 contains 12 residues. V was shortened by 3 bases and J by 5 bases, with 5 bases between the two germline ends. The DNA for the CDR3 is TGTGCCAGCAGCTCCGGGAATGAAAAACTGTTTTTT. It is translated as CASSSGNEKLFF.

This clonotype was found many times. The chain combines TRBV4-1 with TRBJ1-1, with D tentatively TRBD1 (6 bases). V lost 3 bases, J lost 2 bases, and 10 bases lay in between. Germline V gene lookup returns CDR1 MGHRA and CDR2 YSYEKL. This CDR3 is built from 14 residues. CDR3 sequence reads: CASSQADSNTEAFF. The CDR3 region has the DNA TGCGCCAGCAGCCAGGCGGACAGTAACACTGAAGCTTTCTTT.